These 23 T cell receptor beta chains were sequenced from one sample in a study of blood T cells in healthy people across ages (dated by TCRdb to about 2015). Libraries were constructed by 5' RACE. TCRdb records Illumina HiSeq 2500 as the sequencer. A second roughly 7 to 11 cycle PCR used a sample-barcoded 5' primer and a J-beta primer mix. In-frame beta chains were kept once TCRdb had trimmed the public reads at Q25 with fastp and called clones with MiXCR. All rows with the same CDR3 protein become a single entry with the most common DNA and genes. The sample contains about 1.8 million distinct CDR3 sequences, roughly 52% of them found a single time. The ten largest clones represent over 2% of the sample. The sequenced sample consisted of blood. All receptors come from a woman aged 40 to 50 in good health.

This clonotype was recorded at least ten times. The chain employs TRBV12-3 or TRBV12-4 and TRBJ2-5; possible D gene TRBD2, 5 bases. This CDR3 has 14 residues. Trimming cost V 4 bases and J 5 bases, with 14 bases left between them. The CDR3 DNA reads as TGTGCCAGCAGTTCGGCGGGCCGGACGGAGACCCAGTACTTC. Its translation: CASSSAGRTETQYF.

This clonotype occurred a few times. The rearrangement uses TRBV28 and TRBJ2-6; D is ambiguous. The germline V and J ends were trimmed by 8 bases and 3 bases, with 11 bases remaining between them. Germline-derived CDR1 and CDR2 are MDHEN and SYDVKM. The CDR3 is made up of 14 amino acids. In nucleotides, the CDR3 is TGTGCCAGCCGGCCCCTCTTTGGGGCCAACGTCCTGACTTTC. Encoded protein: CASRPLFGANVLTF.

This clonotype was detected only a few times. This CDR3 is CASSLILGQETQYF. The CDR3 DNA is TGTGCCAGCAGCTTAATCTTAGGGCAAGAGACCCAGTACTTC. The chain links TRBV7-2 to TRBJ2-5; D is unresolved. This CDR3 has 14 amino acids. The V gene lost 2 bases and the J gene lost 2 bases, with 9 bases spanning the gap. CDR1 is SGHTA and CDR2 is FQGNSA in the germline V gene.

This chain uses TRBV28 with TRBJ2-4, with 7 positions matching TRBD1. Germline V lookup: CDR1 MDHEN, CDR2 SYDVKM. V was pared by 3 bases and J by 0 bases, with 5 bases of the junction left unmatched. The CDR3 consists of 16 residues. The CDR3 DNA reads TGTGCCAGCAGTTTGTTCGAGGGGGCAGCCAAAAACATTCAGTACTTC. Translating it yields CASSLFEGAAKNIQYF.

This clonotype was seen only a few times. The gene calls are TRBV27 and TRBJ1-2; D gene uncertain. V lost 2 bases and J lost 8, with 12 bases in between. The CDR3 contains 13 residues. CDR1 is MNHEY, CDR2 SMNVEV, per germline (reference sequence). Written as DNA, the CDR3 is TGTGCCAGCAGTTTAGGACCCTTGGGGGGCTACACCTTC. Translated: CASSLGPLGGYTF.

The rearrangement joins TRBV21-1 to TRBJ2-1; TRBD2 is the table's D call, not checked against the DNA. TRBV21-1 is given as a pseudogene. The CDR3 covers 15 residues. The CDR3 DNA reads TGTGCCAGCAGCAAAGGGGCGGGGGGGACGAATGAGCAGTTCTTC. Protein sequence: CASSKGAGGTNEQFF.

The chain uses TRBV19 and TRBJ2-7; D possibly matches TRBD1 or TRBD2 (5 bases each). The DNA end is more similar to TRBJ2-5, so the J call may be wrong. Germline assignment: CDR1 LNHDA and CDR2 SQIVND (reference sequence). The CDR3 is made up of 12 amino acids. The CDR3 DNA reads TGTGCCAGTAACCAGGGAGCGGAGACCCAGTACTTC. It yields the protein CASNQGAETQYF.

This CDR3 reads CSARGRDREIYNEQYF. In DNA form, the CDR3 reads TGCAGTGCTAGAGGAAGGGACAGGGAAATCTACAATGAGCAGTACTTC. The chain joins TRBV20-1 to TRBJ2-1; the match to TRBD1 covers 9 bases. TRBJ2-7 matches the DNA end more closely, so the J call is doubtful. Per the germline V gene, CDR1 is DFQATT and CDR2 is SNEGSKA (reference sequence). The length of the CDR3 is 16 residues.

V usage is TRBV6-2 or TRBV6-3 and J usage is TRBJ2-1, with D possibly matching TRBD1 (6 bases). Trimming took 4 bases from V and 0 from J, leaving 16 bases between them. Germline V CDR1 and CDR2: MNHEY, SVGEGT. This CDR3 has 17 residues. The CDR3: CASSSPRQDSSYNEQFF. DNA for the CDR3: TGTGCCAGCAGTTCGCCCCGACAGGACAGCTCCTACAATGAGCAGTTCTTC.

This clonotype was picked up a small number of times. The chain combines TRBV6-5 with TRBJ2-4, with a weak D call TRBD1 (5 bases). The V and J ends lost 5 bases and 3 bases respectively, with 14 bases between them. From germline, CDR1 is MNHEY and CDR2 SVGAGI. This CDR3 has 15 amino acids. The CDR3 is CASSDKQGGKNIQYF. As DNA, the CDR3 is TGTGCCAGCAGTGACAAGCAGGGTGGCAAAAACATTCAGTACTTC.

The chain has TRBV7-2 and TRBJ2-5, with D possibly TRBD2 on 7 matching bases. Germline CDR1 reads SGHTA; CDR2 reads FQGNSA. V lost 5 bases to trimming and J lost 8 bases, with 18 bases between them. The CDR3 runs 14 residues. CDR3 sequence: CASSRLGGGDTQYF. The CDR3, as DNA: TGTGCCAGCAGCCGTCTAGGCGGGGGCGACACCCAGTACTTC.

Here the CDR3 reads CASSYKTGTLQETQYF. The CDR3 DNA follows: TGTGCCAGCAGTTACAAAACCGGGACCTTGCAAGAGACCCAGTACTTC. The rearrangement uses TRBV28 and TRBJ2-5; the D call may be TRBD1 or TRBD2 (5 bases each). CDR1 is MDHEN, CDR2 SYDVKM, per germline. The V end lost 4 bases, the J end lost 2 bases, and 17 bases lay between the germline ends. The CDR3 covers 16 residues.

This clonotype was seen only a few times. J is TRBJ2-5 and V is TRBV24-1, with D unresolved. The CDR3 loop spans 16 amino acids. Between the trimmed V and J ends, which lost 3 bases and 1 base, there was a span of 14 bases. Germline CDR1 is KGHDR and CDR2 is SFDVKD. CDR3 sequence: CATSDATRRTQETQYF. The CDR3 DNA follows: TGTGCCACCAGTGATGCGACACGCCGAACCCAAGAGACCCAGTACTTC.

This clonotype showed up just a few times. The chain carries TRBV5-1 and TRBJ1-1, with D tentatively TRBD1 (5 bases). The ends were cut back, 1 base at V and 5 bases at J, with 12 bases in the middle. Germline-derived CDR1 and CDR2 are SGHRS and YFSETQ. The CDR3 loop spans 14 amino acids. CDR3 DNA: TGCGCCAGCAGCTTGACAGGACCTGAAACTGAAGCTTTCTTT. As protein: CASSLTGPETEAFF.

This clonotype came up a few times. Here the CDR3 DNA reads TGTGCCAGCAGTTACTCGCTTAGCGGCCAGGAGACCCAGTACTTC. It specifies CASSYSLSGQETQYF. J is TRBJ2-5 and V is TRBV6-6; perhaps TRBD2 as D (6 bases). This CDR3 contains 15 residues. V shed 0 bases and J shed 5 bases, with 13 bases lying between them. Germline V gene lookup returns CDR1 MNHNY and CDR2 SVGAGI (reference sequence).

This clonotype was found a few times. This chain joins TRBV9 and TRBJ2-3; D may be TRBD2 (5 bases). The CDR3 runs to 14 residues. The ends were cut back, 6 bases at V and 0 bases at J, with 11 bases in the middle. Per germline, CDR1 SGDLS and CDR2 YYNGEE. CDR3: CASNQAVSTDTQYF. The DNA for the CDR3 is TGTGCCAGCAATCAAGCGGTGAGCACAGATACGCAGTATTTT. Using reference TRBV9 and TRBJ2-3 for the parts outside the CDR3, the full variable domain is DSGVTQTPKHLITATGQRVTLRCSPRSGDLSVYWYQQSLDQGLQFLIQYYNGEERAKGNILERFSAQQFPDLHSELNLSSLELGDSALYFCASNQAVSTDTQYFGPGTRLTVL.

The gene calls are TRBV11-2 and TRBJ2-5; 8 bases match TRBD1. V trimming: 1 base; J trimming: 0 bases; junction bases outside the gene matches: 4. The germline V gene has CDR1 SGHAT and CDR2 FQNNGV. The CDR3 is made up of 16 amino acids. The CDR3 DNA reads TGTGCCAGCAGCTTAGGGGGGACAGGAAACCAAGAGACCCAGTACTTC. This sequence encodes CASSLGGTGNQETQYF.

The chain carries TRBV12-3 or TRBV12-4 and TRBJ2-5, with D perhaps matching TRBD2 (5 bases). TRBJ2-7 explains the end of the DNA better; the J call may be wrong. CDR3 size: 15 residues. CDR3 sequence (DNA): TGTGCCAGCACCAAAAGGGAGCAGTACTTCTACGAGCAGTACTTC. Protein sequence: CASTKREQYFYEQYF.

This clonotype occurred a few times. The chain combines TRBV18 with TRBJ2-7; 7 bases are a match to TRBD1. CDR1 is KGHSH and CDR2 is LQKENI in the germline V gene. J gave up 2 bases and V 7 bases, and 5 bases lay outside the gene matches. The CDR3 sequence is 13 residues long. The CDR3 DNA reads TGTGCCAGCTTGGGACAGATGGCCTACGAGCAGTACTTC. This translates into CASLGQMAYEQYF.

This clonotype was observed a few times. This chain joins TRBV10-2 and TRBJ2-4; D not certain. There are 15 residues in the CDR3. Trimming took off 4 bases at V and 0 bases at J, with 10 bases between the two ends. CDR1 is WSHSY and CDR2 is SAAADI in the germline V gene. In nucleotides, the CDR3 is TGCGCCAGCAGTGTTGACAACCTAGCCAAAAACATTCAGTACTTC. Translated, it gives CASSVDNLAKNIQYF.

V and J are TRBV9 and TRBJ2-1; 7 bases fit TRBD1. The germline gives CDR1 SGDLS, CDR2 YYNGEE. The CDR3 runs 15 residues. Trimming took 0 bases from V and 13 from J; bases not matched to a gene: 13. The CDR3 bases are TGTGCCAGCAGCGTAGTACCAGGGGGACAAGAGACCCAGTTCTTC. Its translation is CASSVVPGGQETQFF.

The rearrangement uses TRBV7-3 and TRBJ2-5; either TRBD1 or TRBD2 may supply D (5 bases each). V lost 5 bases, J lost 1 base, and 17 bases lay in between. This CDR3 region has 16 residues. The germline gives CDR1 SGHTA, CDR2 FQGTGA. The CDR3 spells CASSLNPGRIQETQYF. DNA of the CDR3: TGTGCCAGCAGCCTAAATCCGGGACGGATCCAAGAGACCCAGTACTTC.

V usage is TRBV4-2 and J usage is TRBJ2-3; possibly TRBD2 for D (6 bases). The ends were cut back, 0 bases at V and 1 base at J, with 11 bases in the middle. From germline, CDR1 is LGHNA and CDR2 YNFKEQ. This CDR3 is 16 amino acids long. This CDR3 is CASSQDAASGTDTQYF. The CDR3 DNA is TGTGCCAGCAGCCAAGATGCGGCTAGCGGCACAGATACGCAGTATTTT.